These T cell receptor beta chains were read from a single sample in a study of blood T cells in healthy people across ages. TCRdb re-called the 5' RACE reads with MiXCR, one entry per CDR3 protein. The data contain 750,000 to 850,000 distinct CDR3 sequences, roughly 25% of them singletons. A further study also used this sample, focusing on T cells of mothers and their children.

Sequencing was performed on blood. The origin of the receptors is a boy aged 10-17 years in good health. Each CDR3 is given with its conserved first and last residue. The D gene is left open where the match is weak. For some rows the clone size is stated as once, few or many, or as a class when expanded; others skip it.

D gene	V gene	clone size	CDR3 length	J gene	CDR3 DNA	CDR3 protein
TRBD2	TRBV27	.	17	TRBJ2-3	TGTGCCAGCAGTTTATCGGGACTAGCGGTTAACACAGATACGCAGTATTTT	CASSLSGLAVNTDTQYF
.	TRBV13	few	13	TRBJ2-7	TGTGCCAGCATTCCATGGGGCAAGTACGAGCAGTACTTC	CASIPWGKYEQYF
.	TRBV20-1	.	18	TRBJ2-3	TGCAGTGCACCGGGGGGCCAACTCTATGCAAGCGGCACAGATACGCAGTATTTT	CSAPGGQLYASGTDTQYF
.	TRBV28	.	12	TRBJ2-5	TGTGCCAGCAGTCCCCTGCGGGAGACCCAGTACTTC	CASSPLRETQYF
.	TRBV12-3/TRBV12-4	few	13	TRBJ2-7	TGTGCCAGCAGTGGAGAGAACAGGGACGAGCAGTACTTC	CASSGENRDEQYF
TRBD1	TRBV14	.	16	TRBJ1-4	TGTGCCAGCAGCCAAGGCTGGACAGGACGGAATGAAAAACTGTTTTTT	CASSQGWTGRNEKLFF
.	TRBV20-1	few	14	TRBJ2-3	TGCAGTGCTCGAGCGGAGGCGATGCCAGATACGCAGTATTTT	CSARAEAMPDTQYF
.	TRBV29-1	.	12	TRBJ1-1	TGCAGCGTGGCTATGGGGGCCACTGAAGCTTTCTTT	CSVAMGATEAFF
.	TRBV20-1	.	14	TRBJ1-6	TGCAGTGCTAGAAGGCAGGGAAACAATTCACCCCTCCACTTT	CSARRQGNNSPLHF
TRBD2	TRBV20-1	.	18	TRBJ2-2	TGCAGTGCTAGGATTACAGGACTAGCGGGAGTCGGGGTCCGGGAGCTGTTTTTT	CSARITGLAGVGVRELFF
.	TRBV12-3/TRBV12-4	few	15	TRBJ2-7	TGTGCCAGCAGTAATAGCGGTCGGCTCCCCTACGAGCAGTACTTC	CASSNSGRLPYEQYF
TRBD1	TRBV6-5	.	13	TRBJ2-5	TGTGCCAGCAGCCCCGGGACAGGGAATCAGCAGTACTTC	CASSPGTGNQQYF
TRBD2	TRBV28	.	14	TRBJ2-1	TGTGCCCCTCGGGGGGTCAAAAGGAGGAATGAGCAGTTCTTC	CAPRGVKRRNEQFF
.	TRBV27	few	14	TRBJ2-5	TGTGCCAGCAGTAGGGTGACAGGCCAAGAGACCCAGTACTTC	CASSRVTGQETQYF
.	TRBV29-1	.	13	TRBJ2-3	TGCAGCGTTGAAGATATCAGCACAGATACGCAGTATTTT	CSVEDISTDTQYF
.	TRBV7-2	.	17	TRBJ2-7	TGTGCCAGCAGCTTAGAGGTCGCGGGGCGAGACAAATACGAGCAGTACTTC	CASSLEVAGRDKYEQYF
.	TRBV28	once	16	TRBJ1-2	TGTGCCAGCAGACTTCCTCAGACGCCCCGTAACTATGGCTACACCTTC	CASRLPQTPRNYGYTF
TRBD2	TRBV20-1	.	17	TRBJ2-7	TGCAGTGCTAGAGACGAATTCCTAGCGGGAGATTCCTACGAGCAGTACTTC	CSARDEFLAGDSYEQYF
.	TRBV15	.	18	TRBJ2-6	TGTGCCACCAGCAGAGATACGTCCGCAGCCTCTGGGGCCAACGTCCTGACTTTC	CATSRDTSAASGANVLTF
.	TRBV6-2/TRBV6-3	.	14	TRBJ2-1	TGTGCCAGCAGGCCGACTCTGGATTACAATGAGCAGTTCTTC	CASRPTLDYNEQFF
.	TRBV28	few	15	TRBJ2-1	TGTGCCAGCAGTCGGCCGCGGGGTCTAGGCTATGAGCAGTTCTTC	CASSRPRGLGYEQFF
TRBD2	TRBV27	.	17	TRBJ2-3	TGTGCCAGCAGTCATGAGGGGACTAGCGACCTCCCCGGGGCCAAGTATTTT	CASSHEGTSDLPGAKYF
.	TRBV27	.	12	TRBJ2-3	TGTGCCGTAAGGGGGGGGACAGATACGCAGTATTTT	CAVRGGTDTQYF
.	TRBV29-1	.	13	TRBJ2-7	TGCAGCGTTGAAGATCCGACAGCCCGCGAGCAGTACTTC	CSVEDPTAREQYF
TRBD2	TRBV20-1	.	14	TRBJ2-3	TGCAGTGCGGGAGCGGGGGGTAACACAGATGCGCAGTATTTT	CSAGAGGNTDAQYF
.	TRBV7-3	.	13	TRBJ2-5	TGTGCCAGCAGCCACGTTGGGGTGGAGACCCAGTACTTC	CASSHVGVETQYF
TRBD2	TRBV10-2	.	16	TRBJ2-3	TGCGCCAGCAGTTTTCTCCTAGCGGGAGATGCAGATACGCAGTATTTT	CASSFLLAGDADTQYF
.	TRBV6-2/TRBV6-3	few	13	TRBJ2-7	TGTGCCAGCAGAGGAACTAGATCCTACGAGCAGTACTTC	CASRGTRSYEQYF
.	TRBV12-3/TRBV12-4	.	15	TRBJ2-5	TGTGCCAGCAGTCCCCTGGACAATCAAGGGGAGACCCAGTACTTC	CASSPLDNQGETQYF
.	TRBV10-3	few	17	TRBJ2-2	TGTGCCATCAGTGAGTACTACAGGAGGACGAACACCGGGGAGCTGTTTTTT	CAISEYYRRTNTGELFF
TRBD2	TRBV7-9	.	15	TRBJ2-7	TGTGCCAGCAGCTCACTAGCGGTTAGCTCCTACGAGCAGTACTTC	CASSSLAVSSYEQYF
TRBD1	TRBV12-3/TRBV12-4	.	13	TRBJ2-7	TGTGCCAGCAGTCCGGACAGGCCGGGAGAGCAGTACTTC	CASSPDRPGEQYF
TRBD1	TRBV27	few	16	TRBJ1-2	TGTGCCAGCACCCTTAGTGGACAGGGGGCTAACTATGGCTACACCTTC	CASTLSGQGANYGYTF
TRBD1	TRBV9	few	15	TRBJ1-2	TGTGCCAGCAGCGCAGGGGGGAGACAGGACTATGGCTACACCTTC	CASSAGGRQDYGYTF
TRBD2	TRBV12-3/TRBV12-4	.	12	TRBJ2-7	TGTGCCAGCAGCCATTTAGCGGGTGAGCAGTACTTC	CASSHLAGEQYF
.	TRBV29-1	.	14	TRBJ2-3	TGCAGCGTTGCGGGGGGCGGCTTCGGAGATACGCAGTATTTT	CSVAGGGFGDTQYF
.	TRBV27	.	12	TRBJ1-4	TGTGCCAGCAGGGGGGACGGGGAAAAACTGTTTTTT	CASRGDGEKLFF
.	TRBV7-9	.	11	TRBJ1-5	TGTGCCAGCAGTTCCGGGGGGCCCCAGCATTTT	CASSSGGPQHF
TRBD1	TRBV18	few	15	TRBJ2-7	TGTGCCAGCTCACCGATGGACAGGGGGCGCGACGAGCAGTACTTC	CASSPMDRGRDEQYF
TRBD1	TRBV9	.	15	TRBJ1-2	TGTGCCAGCAGCGTAGATAATTGGACAGGGGATGGCTACACCTTC	CASSVDNWTGDGYTF
.	TRBV28	.	17	TRBJ2-1	TGTGCCAGCAGTTTGAGGCTCGGAGGGGGCGTAGCGAATGAGCAGTTCTTC	CASSLRLGGGVANEQFF
TRBD1	TRBV18	once	15	TRBJ2-7	TGTGCCAGCTCGTCCTCGGACAGGGGGCTCTACGAGCAGTACTTC	CASSSSDRGLYEQYF
TRBD2	TRBV11-2	few	16	TRBJ2-7	TGTGCCAGCAGCTTTTCTGGGACTAGCGGGAGCCACGAGCAGTACTTC	CASSFSGTSGSHEQYF
.	TRBV9	few	16	TRBJ2-3	TGTGCCAGCAGCTCTCACCGGGGAGGTTTAACAGATACGCAGTATTTT	CASSSHRGGLTDTQYF
.	TRBV7-9	.	15	TRBJ1-2	TGTGCCAGCAATCCTGGTCAGGGGACGACCTATGGCTACACCTTC	CASNPGQGTTYGYTF
.	TRBV29-1	few	12	TRBJ2-7	TGCAGCGTTGAAGATCGCCTCTACGAGCAGTACTTC	CSVEDRLYEQYF
.	TRBV3-1	.	15	TRBJ1-6	TGTGCCAGCAGCCAATCGGGACACCCTGGTTCACCCCTCCACTTT	CASSQSGHPGSPLHF
TRBD2	TRBV14	few	17	TRBJ2-6	TGTGCCAGCAGCCATGCTAGCGGGGCCTCTGGGGCCAACGTCCTGACTTTC	CASSHASGASGANVLTF
.	TRBV29-1	.	11	TRBJ1-2	TGCAGCGTTGAAAGGAGCTATGGCTACACCTTC	CSVERSYGYTF
TRBD1	TRBV5-6	.	16	TRBJ1-3	TGTGCCAGCAGCCCCGGGACAGGGAGGTCTGGAAACACCATATATTTT	CASSPGTGRSGNTIYF
.	TRBV20-1	.	15	TRBJ2-4	TGCAGTGCTAGAGCAGAGACACTCCCCAAAAACATTCAGTACTTC	CSARAETLPKNIQYF
TRBD1	TRBV6-6	.	14	TRBJ1-4	TGTGCCAGCAGTTACTCTACAGGGGATGGAAAACTGTTTTTT	CASSYSTGDGKLFF
.	TRBV7-6	.	15	TRBJ2-2	TGTGCCAGCAGCTTGATCGGGGTAGAGACCGGGGAGCTGTTTTTT	CASSLIGVETGELFF
.	TRBV19	.	14	TRBJ1-5	TGTGCCAGTAGTCGAGGAGGCCTCAATCAGCCCCAGCATTTT	CASSRGGLNQPQHF
.	TRBV7-9	few	14	TRBJ1-6	TGTGCCAGCAGCTTAGAGGGAATTGGTTCACCCCTCCACTTT	CASSLEGIGSPLHF
.	TRBV28	.	14	TRBJ2-5	TGTGCCAGCAGCCCTGACCTAGGGACAGAGACCCAGTACTTC	CASSPDLGTETQYF
.	TRBV9	few	16	TRBJ2-5	TGTGCCAGCAGCGTAGGTCCGCTGGGGCTCCAAGAGACCCAGTACTTC	CASSVGPLGLQETQYF
TRBD1	TRBV7-2	.	16	TRBJ2-5	TGTGCCAGCAGCTTAGCGTACAGGGGGGTAAAAGAGACCCAGTACTTC	CASSLAYRGVKETQYF
.	TRBV27	many	13	TRBJ1-6	TGTGCCAGCAGTTTGGGTTCGGAGTCACCCCTCCACTTT	CASSLGSESPLHF
.	TRBV9	.	13	TRBJ2-5	TGTGCCAGCAGCGTAGCGGGGGCCAAGACCCAGTACTTC	CASSVAGAKTQYF